The clone carrying this T cell receptor beta chain was found once. Participant reports of clinical history set cohort assignment. The CDR3 is 15 amino acids. Germline assignment: CDR1 LNHDA and CDR2 SQIVND (reference sequence). Trimming at V came to 2 bases and at J to 2 bases, leaving 4 bases not matched to a gene. This sample was included in a study of blood T cell repertoires in COVID-19. Study at large: From the United States, Italy and Spain came samples of acute and convalescent COVID-19. PBMCs, B-cell-depleted T cells, or T cells were the source of the cDNA or gDNA that made up the material.

Produced via immunoSEQ multiplex PCR; TCRdb's table is partial and in-frame only. Counted here are under 300,000 clones, approximately 91% occurring once; the ten biggest clones make up 1.5% to 2%. This chain connects TRBV19 to TRBJ2-5; 8 nucleotides line up with TRBD2. This TCR came from a woman between 40 and 55 years old who had recovered from COVID-19. The sequencing input was PBMCs or T cells enriched from blood (not recorded which). The CDR3 DNA is TGTGCCAGTAGTATACGGACTAGCCCACAAGAGACCCAGTACTTC. The encoded protein is CASSIRTSPQETQYF.